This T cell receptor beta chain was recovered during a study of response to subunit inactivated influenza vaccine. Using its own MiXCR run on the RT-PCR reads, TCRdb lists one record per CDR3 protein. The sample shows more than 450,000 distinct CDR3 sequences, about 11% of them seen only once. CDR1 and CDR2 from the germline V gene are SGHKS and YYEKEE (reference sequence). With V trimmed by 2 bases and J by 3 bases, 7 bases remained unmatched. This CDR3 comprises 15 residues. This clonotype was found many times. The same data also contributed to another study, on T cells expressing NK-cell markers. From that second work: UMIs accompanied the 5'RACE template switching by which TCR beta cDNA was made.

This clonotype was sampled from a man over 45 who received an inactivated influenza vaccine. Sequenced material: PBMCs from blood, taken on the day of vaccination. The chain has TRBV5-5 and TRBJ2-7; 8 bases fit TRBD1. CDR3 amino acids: CASSLAGGASYEQYF. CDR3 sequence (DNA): TGTGCCAGCAGCTTAGCAGGGGGCGCGAGCTACGAGCAGTACTTC.